Each of the 12 T cell receptor beta chains below was sequenced from the same sample in a study of OX40 agonist ivuxolimab in advanced cancers. Using immunoSEQ multiplex PCR, the repertoire was profiled, and TCRdb retains in-frame clones only, with some absent. The table lists around 64,000 clones, roughly nine tenths of them singletons. Sequenced here: CD4+ or CD8+ T cells sorted from blood, sampled in a trial of the OX40 agonist ivuxolimab. The origin of the receptors is an adult with an advanced solid tumor such as melanoma, head and neck, liver or kidney cancer.

The V and J genes are TRBV6-1 and TRBJ1-2; D gene uncertain. Germline V gene lookup returns CDR1 MNHNS and CDR2 SASEGT. The ends were cut back, 3 bases at V and 4 bases at J, with 6 bases in the middle. The CDR3 covers 12 residues. CDR3 bases: TGTGCCAGCAGTGACCTGGGCTATGGCTACACCTTC. Its translation is CASSDLGYGYTF.

The chain couples TRBV30 to TRBJ1-2; a weak D match, TRBD1 (5 bases). The CDR3 spans 11 residues. V was trimmed by 0 bases and J by 8 bases, leaving 7 bases between them. CDR1 and CDR2 from the germline V gene are GTSNPN and SVGIG (reference sequence). In nucleotides, the CDR3 is TGTGCCTGGAGTGTAGGGGCAGGCTACACCTTC. Translating gives CAWSVGAGYTF.

This chain connects TRBV11-2 to TRBJ1-2, with D possibly TRBD1 on 5 matching bases. The CDR3 has 12 residues. Germline lookup yields CDR1 SGHAT and CDR2 FQNNGV. V shed 5 bases and J shed 8 bases, with 12 bases lying between them. The CDR3 DNA reads as TGTGCCAGCAGCCCTTGGGGGGACGGCTACACCTTC. Translation gives CASSPWGDGYTF.

The J gene is TRBJ1-5, the V gene TRBV5-6; D call uncertain. CDR1 is SGHDT, CDR2 YYEEEE, per germline. The V and J ends lost 0 bases and 1 base respectively, with 8 bases between them. The CDR3 covers 15 residues. CDR3 nucleotide sequence: TGTGCCAGCAGCTTGGGGAGAGGGAGCAATCAGCCCCAGCATTTT. This gives the protein CASSLGRGSNQPQHF.

This chain joins TRBV30 and TRBJ1-3; D gene unclear. V was shortened by 0 bases and J by 8 bases, with 11 bases between the two germline ends. Germline V gene data show CDR1 as GTSNPN and CDR2 as SVGIG (reference sequence). The CDR3 is made up of 13 amino acids. CDR3 sequence (DNA): TGTGCCTGGAGTGTGGGTCGACTTGACACCATATATTTT. It is translated as CAWSVGRLDTIYF.

V and J are TRBV4-2 and TRBJ2-1; TRBD2 matches 8 bases. From germline, CDR1 is LGHNA and CDR2 YNFKEQ. The CDR3 has 16 residues. V trimming: 3 bases; J trimming: 4 bases; junction bases outside the gene matches: 8. Here the CDR3 reads CASSQEVSGIYNEQFF. CDR3 bases: TGTGCCAGCAGCCAGGAAGTTAGCGGGATATACAATGAGCAGTTCTTC.

This clone was counted once. The chain uses TRBV30 and TRBJ2-5, with no clear D. Trimming left V 1 base short and J 2 bases short, with 11 bases between. From germline, CDR1 is GTSNPN and CDR2 SVGIG (reference sequence). The CDR3 extends over 14 amino acids. In DNA form, the CDR3 reads TGTGCCTGGAGTGCCGGCAGGTTTCAAGAGACCCAGTACTTC. This encodes CAWSAGRFQETQYF.

As DNA, the CDR3 is TGTGCCAGCCGAAACCCGGGGACTGGCATTGATACGCAGTATTTT. Translating gives CASRNPGTGIDTQYF. The chain employs TRBV28 and TRBJ2-3; D is perhaps TRBD2 (6 bases). The CDR3 runs to 15 residues. V shed 8 bases and J shed 6 bases, with 21 bases lying between them. Germline lookup yields CDR1 MDHEN and CDR2 SYDVKM.

This clone was detected a few times. The chain combines TRBV30 with TRBJ2-5, with D possibly being TRBD2 (6 bases). CDR1 is GTSNPN and CDR2 is SVGIG in the germline V gene (reference sequence). The CDR3 is 14 residues long. Between the trimmed V and J ends, which lost 5 bases and 4 bases, there was a span of 17 bases. The CDR3 sequence is CAWSREARSETQYF. The CDR3 nucleotides read TGTGCCTGGTCAAGGGAGGCTCGTTCAGAGACCCAGTACTTC.

This chain links TRBV19 with TRBJ1-2, with D maybe TRBD1 (6 bases). From germline, CDR1 is LNHDA and CDR2 SQIVND (reference sequence). V dropped 5 bases and J dropped 10 bases, with 17 bases sitting between them. The CDR3 totals 13 residues. CDR3 DNA: TGTGCCAGTAGTGCCCACCTTAGGGGGGACTACACCTTC. The encoded protein is CASSAHLRGDYTF.

This clone has just one count. The rearrangement joins TRBV27 to TRBJ2-7; no reliable D call. Trimming took off 6 bases at V and 4 bases at J, with 19 bases between the two ends. Germline assignment: CDR1 MNHEY and CDR2 SMNVEV (reference sequence). The CDR3 has 15 residues. This CDR3 is CASRTGGRYPYEQYF. The DNA of the CDR3 is TGTGCCAGCAGAACCGGCGGCAGGTACCCTTACGAGCAGTACTTC.

The rearrangement uses TRBV19 and TRBJ2-1; TRBD2 agrees at 12 bases. The CDR3 contains 17 residues. The V and J ends lost 6 bases and 1 base, in that order; junction bases with no gene match: 7. Germline CDR1 reads LNHDA; CDR2 reads SQIVND (reference sequence). CDR3 loop: CASSPATSGRSYNEQFF. As DNA, the CDR3 is TGTGCCAGTAGCCCTGCAACTAGCGGGAGGTCCTACAATGAGCAGTTCTTC.